This TCR beta chain was found in a study of T cells after yellow fever vaccination. Study summary: The fractions with low cell numbers were processed using SMART-Seq v4 Ultra Low Input. Study-wide points: The presence of abundant clonotypes contaminating from the bulk population was possible in FACS-sorted repertoires. The secondary response was weaker but peaked faster, day 5 versus 15. Most primary-vaccination clones recurred post-booster (around 97% CD4, just over 85% CD8).

The V gene lost 5 bases and the J gene lost 2 bases, with 12 bases spanning the gap. Germline values: CDR1 SEHNR, CDR2 FQNEAQ (reference sequence). CDR3 length equals 15 residues. TCRdb processed the 5' RACE reads anew with MiXCR; each CDR3 protein has one entry. The sample shows more than 350,000 distinct CDR3 sequences, more than 9% of them seen only once. In this sample, this clonotype turned up a few times. Its antigen remains unknown. Sequencing used PBMCs, obtained on the day of the first yellow fever vaccination. This chain joins TRBV7-9 and TRBJ2-2, with D unclear. The TCR originated in a man between 18 and 29 years old who received the YFV17D yellow fever vaccine. CDR3 in DNA: TGTGCCAGCAGCAAGTTAGGATCAAACACCGGGGAGCTGTTTTTT. This codes for CASSKLGSNTGELFF.